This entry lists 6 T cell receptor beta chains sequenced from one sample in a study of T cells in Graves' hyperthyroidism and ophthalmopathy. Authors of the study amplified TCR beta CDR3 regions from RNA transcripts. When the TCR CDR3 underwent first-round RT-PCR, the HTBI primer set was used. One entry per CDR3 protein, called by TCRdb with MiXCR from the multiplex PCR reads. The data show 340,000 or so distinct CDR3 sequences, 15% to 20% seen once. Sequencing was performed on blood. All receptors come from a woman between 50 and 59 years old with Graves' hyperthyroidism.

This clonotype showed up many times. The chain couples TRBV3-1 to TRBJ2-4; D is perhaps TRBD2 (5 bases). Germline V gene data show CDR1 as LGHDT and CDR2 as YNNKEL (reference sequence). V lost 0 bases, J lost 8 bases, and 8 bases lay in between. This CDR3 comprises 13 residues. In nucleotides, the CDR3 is TGTGCCAGCAGCCAAGATTACGGGGACATTCAGTACTTC. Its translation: CASSQDYGDIQYF.

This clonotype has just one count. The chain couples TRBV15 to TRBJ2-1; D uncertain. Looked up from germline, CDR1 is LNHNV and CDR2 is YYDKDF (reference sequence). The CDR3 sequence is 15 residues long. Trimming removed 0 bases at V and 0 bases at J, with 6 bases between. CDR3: CATSRDSTSYNEQFF. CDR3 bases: TGTGCCACCAGCAGAGATAGTACCTCCTACAATGAGCAGTTCTTC.

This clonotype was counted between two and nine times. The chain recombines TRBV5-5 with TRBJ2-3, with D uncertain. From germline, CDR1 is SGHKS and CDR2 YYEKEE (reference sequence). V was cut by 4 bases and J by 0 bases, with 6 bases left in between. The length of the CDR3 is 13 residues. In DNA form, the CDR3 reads TGTGCCAGCAGCGTTTTAAGCACAGATACGCAGTATTTT. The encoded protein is CASSVLSTDTQYF.

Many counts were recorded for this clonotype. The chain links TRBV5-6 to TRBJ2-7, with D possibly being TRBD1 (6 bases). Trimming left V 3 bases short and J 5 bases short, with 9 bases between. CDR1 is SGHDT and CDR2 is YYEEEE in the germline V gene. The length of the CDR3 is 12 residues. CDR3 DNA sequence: TGTGCCAGCAGCTCAGGGGTGGACGAGCAGTACTTC. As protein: CASSSGVDEQYF.

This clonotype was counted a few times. In DNA form, the CDR3 reads TGTGCCAGCAGAGGCCCTCCTCATTACGAGCAGTACTTC. This codes for CASRGPPHYEQYF. The V call is TRBV6-1, the J call TRBJ2-7; D not certain. Trimming took 6 bases from V and 4 from J, leaving 13 bases between them. The CDR3 sequence is 13 residues long. Germline CDR1 and CDR2: MNHNS and SASEGT.

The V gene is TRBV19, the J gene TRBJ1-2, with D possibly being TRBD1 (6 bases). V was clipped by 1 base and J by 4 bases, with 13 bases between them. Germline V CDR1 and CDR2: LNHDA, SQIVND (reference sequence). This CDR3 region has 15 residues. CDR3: CASSIVAGQSYGYTF. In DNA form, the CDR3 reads TGTGCCAGTAGTATAGTGGCCGGACAGTCCTATGGCTACACCTTC.